This is a list of T cell receptor beta chains from one sample in a study of cytomegalovirus exposure and HLA in healthy donors. Assay: immunoSEQ multiplex PCR; the TCRdb copy retains only in-frame clones and omits some. There are 150,000 to 180,000 clones in the sample; 70% to 90% occur only once, and about 5.6% lies in the top ten. Sequenced input: PBMCs. These TCRs come from a woman aged 40 to 50 in good health and CMV-seropositive. Each CDR3 is given with its conserved first and last residue. A D gene is named only where the DNA matches it firmly.

J gene: TRBJ1-3; V gene: TRBV29-1; D gene: .; CDR3 protein: CSVVQRGDGNSGNTIYF; CDR3 DNA: TGCAGCGTTGTCCAGCGGGGGGACGGGAACTCTGGAAACACCATATATTTT
J gene: TRBJ2-3; V gene: TRBV4-2; D gene: TRBD2; CDR3 protein: CASSLEVYGLVPDTQYF; CDR3 DNA: TGTGCCAGCAGCCTGGAGGTTTACGGACTAGTCCCAGATACGCAGTATTTT
J gene: TRBJ2-5; V gene: TRBV7-9; D gene: TRBD2; CDR3 protein: CASSPSSGREETQYF; CDR3 DNA: TGTGCCAGCAGCCCAAGTAGCGGGAGGGAAGAGACCCAGTACTTC
J gene: TRBJ1-1; V gene: TRBV2; D gene: .; CDR3 protein: CASSLQGNTEAFF; CDR3 DNA: TGTGCCAGCAGTCTACAGGGTAACACTGAAGCTTTCTTT
J gene: TRBJ2-7; V gene: TRBV28; D gene: TRBD2; CDR3 protein: CASSSRTSGSYEQYF; CDR3 DNA: TGTGCCAGCAGCTCCAGGACTAGCGGGAGCTACGAGCAGTACTTC
J gene: TRBJ2-1; V gene: TRBV6-4; D gene: TRBD2; CDR3 protein: CASSDGTDLNRASGRASYDNEQFF; CDR3 DNA: TGTGCCAGCAGTGACGGAACAGACTTAAACAGAGCTAGCGGGAGGGCGTCTTATGACAATGAGCAGTTCTTC
J gene: TRBJ2-5; V gene: TRBV29-1; D gene: TRBD2; CDR3 protein: CSVVRRPGGKTQYF; CDR3 DNA: TGCAGCGTTGTACGCAGGCCGGGGGGAAAGACCCAGTACTTC
J gene: TRBJ2-2; V gene: TRBV2; D gene: TRBD1; CDR3 protein: CASSHWTGTGELFF; CDR3 DNA: TGTGCCAGCAGCCATTGGACAGGCACCGGGGAGCTGTTTTTT
J gene: TRBJ2-5; V gene: TRBV6-1; D gene: .; CDR3 protein: CASRPVGVYQETQYF; CDR3 DNA: TGTGCCAGCAGGCCCGTAGGGGTGTACCAAGAGACCCAGTACTTC
J gene: TRBJ2-6; V gene: TRBV5-4; D gene: TRBD2; CDR3 protein: CASSRGGLEGANVLTF; CDR3 DNA: TGTGCCAGCAGCCGGGGGGGGTTAGAAGGGGCCAACGTCCTGACTTTC